A single sample gave rise to the 26 T cell receptor beta chains below, sequenced in a study of spatial heterogeneity in lung cancer. Documented time point: blood at routine non-recurrence follow-up after resection. TCRdb independently ran MiXCR on the 5' RACE reads; one entry per CDR3 protein. The sample shows about 94,000 distinct CDR3 sequences, just under 20% of them seen only once. The sample here was PBMCs, taken at follow-up. Receptor source: a male donor with early-stage non-small cell lung cancer.

This clonotype appeared once. This may come from a read error, since a much larger clone is one base off. This chain connects TRBV20-1 to TRBJ2-6, with D perhaps TRBD1 (5 bases). CDR1 is DFQATT and CDR2 is SNEGSKA in the germline V gene (reference sequence). This CDR3 is built from 18 residues. This CDR3 is CRARDQGRVPAGANVLTF. CDR3 sequence (DNA): TGCAGAGCTAGAGATCAGGGCAGGGTTCCGGCTGGGGCCAACGTCCTGACTTTC.

This clonotype was detected a few times. CDR3 loop: CASSAASGDNEQFF. The CDR3 nucleotides are TGTGCCAGCAGCGCAGCATCAGGGGACAATGAGCAGTTCTTC. This chain joins TRBV9 and TRBJ2-1, with TRBD1 as a possible D gene (6 bases). From germline, CDR1 is SGDLS and CDR2 YYNGEE. Trimming removed 3 bases at V and 5 bases at J, with 12 bases between. CDR3 length: 14 residues.

This clonotype was counted only a few times. The chain is built from TRBV6-2 or TRBV6-3 and TRBJ1-1, with D hard to call. The V gene's germline CDR1 is MNHEY and CDR2 SVGEGT. The CDR3 has 16 residues. The V gene lost 2 bases and the J gene lost 5 bases, with 18 bases spanning the gap. The CDR3 loop reads CASSYGQPGYGTEAFF. The CDR3 DNA reads as TGTGCCAGCAGTTACGGGCAGCCAGGATATGGGACTGAAGCTTTCTTT.

J is TRBJ1-1 and V is TRBV3-1; possibly TRBD1 for D (5 bases). Germline-derived CDR1 and CDR2 are LGHDT and YNNKEL (reference sequence). The CDR3 is 17 amino acids. V was pared by 0 bases and J by 6 bases, with 20 bases between. CDR3 sequence (DNA): TGTGCCAGCAGCCAAGATTTCAGGGCCCGAAAACGGGCTGAAGCTTTCTTT. It yields the protein CASSQDFRARKRAEAFF.

This clonotype showed up just once. The chain couples TRBV11-1 to TRBJ2-2, with no clear D. Germline V CDR1 and CDR2: SGHAT, FQDESV (reference sequence). V lost 2 bases to trimming and J lost 5 bases, with 12 bases between them. The CDR3 has 15 amino acids. In nucleotides, the CDR3 is TGTGCCAGCAGCTTAACCGGCCCCAAAACCGGGGAGCTGTTTTTT. It is translated as CASSLTGPKTGELFF.

This clonotype has a handful of counts. The chain has TRBV7-9 and TRBJ2-3; D gene unclear. Germline CDR1 SEHNR, CDR2 FQNEAQ (reference sequence). The CDR3 has 15 amino acids. Trimming cost V 4 bases and J 2 bases, with 13 bases left between them. CDR3 sequence reads: CASSSRSGITDTQYF. In DNA, the CDR3 is TGTGCCAGCAGCTCCAGATCGGGCATCACAGATACGCAGTATTTT.

This clonotype showed up just a few times. This chain joins TRBV7-9 and TRBJ1-1, with a possible D match to TRBD1 (5 bases). From germline, CDR1 is SEHNR and CDR2 FQNEAQ (reference sequence). Trimming pared 5 bases from V and 1 base from J, leaving 14 bases between. The CDR3 has 15 residues. CDR3 region: CASSPAETANTEAFF. The CDR3 DNA sequence: TGTGCCAGCAGCCCAGCCGAGACAGCGAACACTGAAGCTTTCTTT.

This clonotype came up a few times. V usage is TRBV10-3 and J usage is TRBJ1-3; possibly TRBD1 for D (5 bases). The germline gives CDR1 ENHRY, CDR2 SYGVKD. The germline V and J ends were trimmed by 4 bases and 7 bases, with 17 bases remaining between them. The CDR3 length is 15 residues. The CDR3 region has the DNA TGTGCCATCAGTGCGATTGGGGGACTAGATAACACCATATATTTT. Translated: CAISAIGGLDNTIYF.

The chain carries TRBV7-9 and TRBJ2-7, with D possibly TRBD2 on 5 matching bases. Germline V CDR1 and CDR2: SEHNR, FQNEAQ (reference sequence). This CDR3 has 15 residues. V shed 5 bases and J shed 0 bases, with 14 bases lying between them. The CDR3 here is CASSGGAESSYEQYF. The CDR3 nucleotides read TGTGCCAGCAGCGGAGGAGCGGAGAGCTCCTACGAGCAGTACTTC.

This clonotype was observed a handful of times. The gene calls are TRBV28 and TRBJ2-3, with D perhaps being TRBD1 or TRBD2 (5 bases each). With 2 bases removed from V and 2 bases from J, the gap between germline ends came to 11 bases. Germline CDR1 MDHEN, CDR2 SYDVKM. The CDR3 spans 15 residues. CDR3 nucleotides: TGTGCCAGCAGTTTACCCAGCGGACACACAGATACGCAGTATTTT. It translates to CASSLPSGHTDTQYF.

This chain connects TRBV6-2 or TRBV6-3 to TRBJ2-1, with 14 bases lining up with TRBD2. V gave up 5 bases and J gave up 4 bases; unmatched junction bases: 4. Germline assignment: CDR1 MNHEY and CDR2 SVGEGT. This CDR3 region has 16 residues. In nucleotides, the CDR3 is TGTGCCAGCAGTAATGGACTAGCGGGAGGATACAATGAGCAGTTCTTC. It specifies CASSNGLAGGYNEQFF.

The CDR3, as DNA: TGTGCCAGTAGTGGACGGACGGAACACCGCCTCAATGAGCAGTTCTTC. Its translation: CASSGRTEHRLNEQFF. V is TRBV19 and J is TRBJ2-1; no reliable D call. Per the germline V gene, CDR1 is LNHDA and CDR2 is SQIVND (reference sequence). CDR3 length: 16 residues. Trimming took 5 bases from V and 6 from J, leaving 20 bases between them. The full variable domain, completed using reference TRBV19 and TRBJ2-1, is DGGITQSPKYLFRKEGQNVTLSCEQNLNHDAMYWYRQDPGQGLRLIYYSQIVNDFQKGDIAEGYSVSREKKESFPLTVTSAQKNPTAFYLCASSGRTEHRLNEQFFGPGTRLTVL.

This chain links TRBV2 with TRBJ1-5; 8 bases fit TRBD1. Germline V CDR1 and CDR2: SNHLY, FYNNEI. The J segment lost 4 bases and the V segment lost 6 bases, leaving 5 bases of the junction unmatched. The CDR3 consists of 14 residues. The CDR3 region has the DNA TGTGCCAGCAGGCAGGGGGCGAGTAATCAGCCCCAGCATTTT. It specifies CASRQGASNQPQHF. The whole variable domain, filled in from reference TRBV2 and TRBJ1-5, reads EPEVTQTPSHQVTQMGQEVILRCVPISNHLYFYWYRQILGQKVEFLVSFYNNEISEKSEIFDDQFSVERPDGSNFTLKIRSTKLEDSAMYFCASRQGASNQPQHFGDGTRLSIL.

Many counts were recorded for this clonotype. V gene TRBV4-1 combines with J gene TRBJ1-1, with D tentatively TRBD1 (5 bases). V was trimmed by 4 bases and J by 0 bases, leaving 18 bases between them. The CDR3 totals 17 residues. Germline V gene lookup returns CDR1 MGHRA and CDR2 YSYEKL. Written as DNA, the CDR3 is TGCGCCAGCAGCCGATTGCCGGGACCGGAGCTGAACACTGAAGCTTTCTTT. It is translated as CASSRLPGPELNTEAFF.

This clonotype showed up many times. V is TRBV7-9 and J is TRBJ2-4; tentatively, D is TRBD1 (6 bases). Trimming removed 5 bases at V and 3 bases at J, with 20 bases between. The CDR3 contains 17 residues. Germline values: CDR1 SEHNR, CDR2 FQNEAQ (reference sequence). The DNA of the CDR3 is TGTGCCAGCAGCCCCCTACAGGGTGCAAAGGGCAAAAACATTCAGTACTTC. This gives the protein CASSPLQGAKGKNIQYF.

This clonotype was counted between two and nine times. This chain uses TRBV30 with TRBJ2-7; 9 bases map to TRBD1. The CDR3 length is 15 residues. Per the germline V gene, CDR1 is GTSNPN and CDR2 is SVGIG (reference sequence). Trimming took 2 bases from V and 0 from J; bases not matched to a gene: 5. In DNA form, the CDR3 reads TGTGCCTGGAGTTCGGGACAGGGAAGCTCCTACGAGCAGTACTTC. Translation: CAWSSGQGSSYEQYF. Together with reference TRBV30 and TRBJ2-7, the CDR3 gives the full variable domain: SQTIHQWPATLVQPVGSPLSLECTVEGTSNPNLYWYRQAAGRGLQLLFYSVGIGQISSEVPQNLSASRPQDRQFILSSKKLLLSDSGFYLCAWSSGQGSSYEQYFGPGTRLTVT.

The V call is TRBV27, the J call TRBJ1-2; 8 positions agree with TRBD1. This CDR3 is 14 amino acids long. Trimming cost V 5 bases and J 7 bases; bases outside gene matches: 9. Germline CDR1 and CDR2: MNHEY and SMNVEV (reference sequence). The CDR3 bases are TGTGCCAGCAGTACCCTCGGGACAGGTTTTGGCTACACCTTC. It is translated as CASSTLGTGFGYTF.

This chain links TRBV20-1 with TRBJ2-2; D remains unclear. From germline, CDR1 is DFQATT and CDR2 SNEGSKA (reference sequence). The V gene lost 0 bases and the J gene lost 6 bases, with 17 bases spanning the gap. CDR3 length equals 16 residues. The CDR3, as DNA: TGCAGTGCTAGAGATAGTAACGCTTTCAGCGCCGGGGAGCTGTTTTTT. It codes for CSARDSNAFSAGELFF.

The chain uses TRBV20-1 and TRBJ2-1; 11 bases agree with TRBD2. CDR1 and CDR2 (germline): DFQATT, SNEGSKA (reference sequence). V was pared by 6 bases and J by 3 bases, with 7 bases of the junction left unmatched. This CDR3 is built from 15 residues. CDR3 nucleotide sequence: TGCAGTGCACCTACTAGCGGGAGTGGCTACAATGAGCAGTTCTTC. Its translation: CSAPTSGSGYNEQFF.

This chain uses TRBV3-1 with TRBJ1-5; D is ambiguous. The CDR3 contains 14 residues. V was cut by 1 base and J by 7 bases, with 11 bases left in between. Germline V gives CDR1 LGHDT, CDR2 YNNKEL (reference sequence). CDR3: CASSQAGPGQPQHF. The CDR3, as DNA: TGTGCCAGCAGCCAAGCCGGGCCGGGGCAGCCCCAGCATTTT.

There are a few counts of this clonotype. This chain links TRBV5-1 with TRBJ1-5; 8 bases map to TRBD1. The ends lost 4 bases at V and 7 bases at J; junction bases unmatched: 13. This CDR3 comprises 16 residues. The germline gives CDR1 SGHRS, CDR2 YFSETQ. In DNA, the CDR3 is TGCGCCAGCAGCCCAGATGGGACAGGAAACGGACAGCCCCAGCATTTT. Protein product: CASSPDGTGNGQPQHF. Variable domain in full (rest from reference TRBV5-1 and TRBJ1-5): KAGVTQTPRYLIKTRGQQVTLSCSPISGHRSVSWYQQTPGQGLQFLFEYFSETQRNKGNFPGRFSGRQFSNSRSEMNVSTLELGDSALYLCASSPDGTGNGQPQHFGDGTRLSIL.

The chain carries TRBV4-1 and TRBJ1-4, with 9 bases fitting TRBD1. Unmatched junction bases numbered 5, after V lost 1 base and J lost 8 bases. Germline CDR1 and CDR2: MGHRA and YSYEKL. CDR3 size: 15 residues. For the CDR3, the DNA is TGCGCCAGCAGCCAAGCCGGGACAGGGAAAGAAAAACTGTTTTTT. Translated: CASSQAGTGKEKLFF.

This clonotype was detected ten times or more. The rearrangement links TRBV5-8 to TRBJ1-6; 10 nucleotides agree with TRBD1. Germline CDR1 reads SGHTS; CDR2 reads YDEGEE. The trim removed 5 bases at V and 10 bases at J, leaving 9 bases unmatched. The CDR3 is 15 residues long. The CDR3 loop reads CASRQWGQGNSPLHF. CDR3 bases: TGTGCCAGCAGGCAGTGGGGACAGGGGAACTCACCCCTCCACTTT.

This clonotype was seen a handful of times. V gene TRBV29-1 combines with J gene TRBJ2-3; D uncertain. CDR1 is SQVTM and CDR2 is ANQGSEA in the germline V gene. The CDR3 covers 14 residues. Trimming removed 6 bases at V and 0 bases at J, with 13 bases between. The CDR3 DNA reads as TGCAGCGTGGTTGGATTACCAAGCACAGATACGCAGTATTTT. As protein: CSVVGLPSTDTQYF.

This chain links TRBV7-2 with TRBJ2-6, with TRBD1 matching 7 bases. CDR3 length: 19 amino acids. The trim removed 5 bases at V and 0 bases at J, leaving 13 bases unmatched. Germline CDR1 and CDR2: SGHTA and FQGNSA. The CDR3 DNA sequence: TGTGCCAGCAGCCCGAAATTGAGACAGGGAATCTCTGGGGCCAACGTCCTGACTTTC. Translating gives CASSPKLRQGISGANVLTF.

This clonotype was counted between two and nine times. This chain links TRBV6-5 with TRBJ1-2; TRBD1 matches 9 bases. V was pared by 0 bases and J by 7 bases, with 3 bases of the junction left unmatched. There are 14 residues in the CDR3. CDR1 is MNHEY, CDR2 SVGAGI, per germline. The CDR3 DNA is TGTGCCAGCAGTTACTCCGGACAGGGGTTTGGCTACACCTTC. Protein sequence: CASSYSGQGFGYTF.